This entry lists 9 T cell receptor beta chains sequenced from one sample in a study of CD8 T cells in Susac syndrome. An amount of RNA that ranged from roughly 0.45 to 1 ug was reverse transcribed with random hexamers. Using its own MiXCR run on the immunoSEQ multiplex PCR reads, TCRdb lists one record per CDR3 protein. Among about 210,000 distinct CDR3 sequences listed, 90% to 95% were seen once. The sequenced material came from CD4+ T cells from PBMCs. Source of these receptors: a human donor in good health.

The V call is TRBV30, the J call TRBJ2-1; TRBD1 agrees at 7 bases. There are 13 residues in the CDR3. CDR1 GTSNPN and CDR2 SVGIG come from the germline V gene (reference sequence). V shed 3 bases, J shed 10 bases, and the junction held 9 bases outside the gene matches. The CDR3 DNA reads TGTGCCTGGAGCGCGACAGGGTTAGGGGAGCAGTTCTTC. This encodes CAWSATGLGEQFF.

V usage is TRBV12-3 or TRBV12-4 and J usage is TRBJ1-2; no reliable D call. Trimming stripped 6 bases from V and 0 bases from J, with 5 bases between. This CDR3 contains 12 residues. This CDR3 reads CASSRANYGYTF. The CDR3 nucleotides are TGTGCCAGCAGCCGAGCTAACTATGGCTACACCTTC.

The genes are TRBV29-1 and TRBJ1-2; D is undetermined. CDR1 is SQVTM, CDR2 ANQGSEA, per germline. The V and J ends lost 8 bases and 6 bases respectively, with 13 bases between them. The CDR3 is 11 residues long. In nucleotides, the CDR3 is TGCAGCACCGGGGTTATCCATGGCTACACCTTC. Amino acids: CSTGVIHGYTF. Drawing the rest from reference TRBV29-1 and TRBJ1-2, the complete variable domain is SAVISQKPSRDICQRGTSLTIQCQVDSQVTMMFWYRQQPGQSLTLIATANQGSEATYESGFVIDKFPISRPNLTFSTLTVSNMSPEDSSIYLCSTGVIHGYTFGSGTRLTVV.

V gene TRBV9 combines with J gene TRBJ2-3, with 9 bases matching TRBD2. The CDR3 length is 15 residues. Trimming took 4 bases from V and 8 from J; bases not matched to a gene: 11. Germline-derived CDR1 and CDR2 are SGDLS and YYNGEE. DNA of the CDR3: TGTGCCAGCAGCCCGCGCGGGGGGGACTCGGGTACGCAGTATTTT. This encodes CASSPRGGDSGTQYF.

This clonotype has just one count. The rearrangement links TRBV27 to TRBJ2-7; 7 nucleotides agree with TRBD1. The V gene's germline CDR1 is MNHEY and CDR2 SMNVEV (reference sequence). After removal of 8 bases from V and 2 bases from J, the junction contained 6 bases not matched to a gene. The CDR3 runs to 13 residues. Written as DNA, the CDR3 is TGTGCCAGCGCCAACAGGGGCCCCTACGAGCAGTACTTC. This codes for CASANRGPYEQYF.

The CDR3 DNA sequence: TGTGCCAGCAGCTTGGTGGCTGGGAACACTGAAGCTTTCTTT. It translates to CASSLVAGNTEAFF. The gene calls are TRBV11-1 and TRBJ1-1, with D unresolved. From germline, CDR1 is SGHAT and CDR2 FQDESV (reference sequence). The CDR3 has 14 amino acids. V dropped 3 bases and J dropped 1 base, with 9 bases sitting between them.

The CDR3, as DNA: TGCAGCGTTAATTCCCCCCTTTTAGCGGGAGTTTCCTACGAGCAGTACGTC. Its translation is CSVNSPLLAGVSYEQYV. The genes are TRBV29-1 and TRBJ2-7, with 9 bases that match TRBD2. Germline CDR1 is SQVTM and CDR2 is ANQGSEA. Losses at the gene ends were 5 bases for V and 1 base for J; bases not matched to a gene: 15. The CDR3 has 17 residues.

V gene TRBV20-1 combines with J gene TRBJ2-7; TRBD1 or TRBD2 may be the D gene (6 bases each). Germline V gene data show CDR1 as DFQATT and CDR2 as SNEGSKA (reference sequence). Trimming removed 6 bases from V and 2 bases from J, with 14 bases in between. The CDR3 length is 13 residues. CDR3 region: CSAQYGGTYEQYV. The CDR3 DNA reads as TGCAGTGCCCAATACGGGGGCACCTACGAGCAGTACGTC.

CDR3 coding DNA: TGCAGTGCTAGATTGCCGGGCCCAAACTACGAGCAGTACGTC. It is translated as CSARLPGPNYEQYV. The rearrangement uses TRBV20-1 and TRBJ2-7; D gene unclear. Germline CDR1 DFQATT, CDR2 SNEGSKA (reference sequence). The CDR3 extends over 14 amino acids. Trimming shortened V by 2 bases and J by 3 bases, and 14 bases separated the two germline ends.